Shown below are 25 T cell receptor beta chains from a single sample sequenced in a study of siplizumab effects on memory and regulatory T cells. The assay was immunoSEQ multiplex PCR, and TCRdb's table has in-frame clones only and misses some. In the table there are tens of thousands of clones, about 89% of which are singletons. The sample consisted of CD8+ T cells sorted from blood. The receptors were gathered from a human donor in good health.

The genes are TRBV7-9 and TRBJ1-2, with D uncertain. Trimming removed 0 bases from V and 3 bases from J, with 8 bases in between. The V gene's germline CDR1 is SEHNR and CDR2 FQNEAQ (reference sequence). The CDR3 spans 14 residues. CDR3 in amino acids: CASSLAQLDYGYTF. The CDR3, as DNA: TGTGCCAGCAGCTTAGCGCAGCTTGACTATGGCTACACCTTC. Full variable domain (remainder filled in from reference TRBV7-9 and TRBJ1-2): DTGVSQNPRHKITKRGQNVTFRCDPISEHNRLYWYRQTLGQGPEFLTYFQNEAQLEKSRLLSDRFSAERPKGSFSTLEIQRTEQGDSAMYLCASSLAQLDYGYTFGSGTRLTVV.

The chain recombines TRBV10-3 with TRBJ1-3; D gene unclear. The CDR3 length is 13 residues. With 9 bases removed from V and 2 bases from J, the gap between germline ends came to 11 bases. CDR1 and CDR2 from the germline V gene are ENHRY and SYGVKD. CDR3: CAMSEVAGNTIYF. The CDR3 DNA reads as TGTGCCATGTCAGAGGTCGCTGGAAACACCATATATTTT.

The CDR3: CASTGSTEAFF. For the CDR3, the DNA is TGTGCCAGCACAGGAAGCACTGAAGCTTTCTTT. This chain uses TRBV6-5 with TRBJ1-1; D is uncertain. Trimming removed 7 bases at V and 4 bases at J, with 7 bases between. CDR1 is MNHEY and CDR2 is SVGAGI in the germline V gene. The CDR3 runs 11 residues.

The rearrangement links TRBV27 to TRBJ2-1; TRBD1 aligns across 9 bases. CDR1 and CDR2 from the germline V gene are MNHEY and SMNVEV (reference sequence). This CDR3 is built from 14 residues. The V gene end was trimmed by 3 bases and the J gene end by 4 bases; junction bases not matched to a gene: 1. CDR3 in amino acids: CASSFGTGYNEQFF. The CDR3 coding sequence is TGTGCCAGCAGTTTCGGGACAGGGTACAATGAGCAGTTCTTC.

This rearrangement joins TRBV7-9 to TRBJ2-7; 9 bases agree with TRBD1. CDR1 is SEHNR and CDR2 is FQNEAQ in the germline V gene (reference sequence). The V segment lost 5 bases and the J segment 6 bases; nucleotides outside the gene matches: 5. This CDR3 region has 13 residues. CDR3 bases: TGTGCCAGCAGCGGCCGGGACAGGGTCGAGCAGTACTTC. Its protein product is CASSGRDRVEQYF.

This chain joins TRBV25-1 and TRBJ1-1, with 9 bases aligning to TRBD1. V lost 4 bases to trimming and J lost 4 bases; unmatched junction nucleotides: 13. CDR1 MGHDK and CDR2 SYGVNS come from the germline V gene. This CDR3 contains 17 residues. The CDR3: CASSARDRVPGSTEAFF. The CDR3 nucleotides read TGTGCCAGCAGTGCCCGGGACAGGGTCCCGGGAAGCACTGAAGCTTTCTTT.

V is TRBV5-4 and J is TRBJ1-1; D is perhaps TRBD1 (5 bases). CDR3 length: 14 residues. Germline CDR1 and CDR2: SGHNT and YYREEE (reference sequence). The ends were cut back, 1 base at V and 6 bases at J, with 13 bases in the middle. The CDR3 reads CASSLQGGAAEAFF. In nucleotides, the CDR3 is TGTGCCAGCAGCTTGCAGGGAGGGGCTGCTGAAGCTTTCTTT.

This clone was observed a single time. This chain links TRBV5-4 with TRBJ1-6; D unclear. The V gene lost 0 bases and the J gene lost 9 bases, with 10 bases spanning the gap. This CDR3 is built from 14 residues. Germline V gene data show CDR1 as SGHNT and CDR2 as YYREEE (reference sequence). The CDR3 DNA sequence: TGTGCCAGCAGCTTGGACGTAGGGAGTTCACCCCTCCACTTT. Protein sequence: CASSLDVGSSPLHF.

The CDR3 bases are TGTGCCAGCAGTTACGGGGGAGGGACCTACAATGAGCAGTTCTTC. The encoded protein is CASSYGGGTYNEQFF. The chain is built from TRBV6-6 and TRBJ2-1; 7 bases map to TRBD2. V was clipped by 2 bases and J by 2 bases; unmatched bases: 3. The V gene's germline CDR1 is MNHNY and CDR2 SVGAGI (reference sequence). This CDR3 has 15 residues.

The CDR3 loop reads CASSYGIRGIETQYF. CDR3 DNA: TGTGCCAGCAGTTATGGGATAAGAGGGATAGAGACCCAGTACTTC. The rearrangement links TRBV6-5 to TRBJ2-5; perhaps TRBD2 as D (5 bases). The CDR3 runs 15 residues. The V end lost 3 bases, the J end lost 4 bases, and 15 bases lay between the germline ends. Germline CDR1 reads MNHEY; CDR2 reads SVGAGI.

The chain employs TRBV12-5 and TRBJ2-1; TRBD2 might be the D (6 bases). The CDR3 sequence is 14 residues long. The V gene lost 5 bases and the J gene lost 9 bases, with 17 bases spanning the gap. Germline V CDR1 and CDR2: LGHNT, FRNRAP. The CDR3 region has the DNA TGTGCTAGTGGTATATTTTACGAGGGAGGTGAGCAGTTCTTC. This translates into CASGIFYEGGEQFF. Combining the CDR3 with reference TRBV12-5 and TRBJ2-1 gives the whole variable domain DARVTQTPRHKVTEMGQEVTMRCQPILGHNTVFWYRQTMMQGLELLAYFRNRAPLDDSGMPKDRFSAEMPDATLATLKIQPSEPRDSAVYFCASGIFYEGGEQFFGPGTRLTVL.

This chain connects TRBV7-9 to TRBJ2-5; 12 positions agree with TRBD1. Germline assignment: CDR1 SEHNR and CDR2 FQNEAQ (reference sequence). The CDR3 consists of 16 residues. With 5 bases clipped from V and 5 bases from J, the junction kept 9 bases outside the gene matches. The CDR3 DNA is TGTGCCAGCAGCCCCTACGGGACAGGGGGCGGGGAGACCCAGTACTTC. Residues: CASSPYGTGGGETQYF.

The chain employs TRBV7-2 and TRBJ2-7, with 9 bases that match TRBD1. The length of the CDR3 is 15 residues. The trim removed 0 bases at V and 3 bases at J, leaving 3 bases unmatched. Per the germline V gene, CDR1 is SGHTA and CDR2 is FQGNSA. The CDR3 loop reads CASSLAQTGGYEQYF. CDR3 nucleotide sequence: TGTGCCAGCAGCTTAGCCCAGACAGGGGGCTACGAGCAGTACTTC.

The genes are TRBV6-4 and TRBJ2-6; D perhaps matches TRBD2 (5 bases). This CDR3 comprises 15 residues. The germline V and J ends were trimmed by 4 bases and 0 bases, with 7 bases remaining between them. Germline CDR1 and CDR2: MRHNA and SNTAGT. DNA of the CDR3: TGTGCCAGCAGTGGGGAGAACTCTGGGGCCAACGTCCTGACTTTC. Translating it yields CASSGENSGANVLTF.

In DNA, the CDR3 is TGTGCCAGCAGTTCCGGGACTAGCGCAGCCGGGGAGCTGTTTTTT. Protein: CASSSGTSAAGELFF. The chain couples TRBV7-2 to TRBJ2-2; 10 nucleotides agree with TRBD2. After removal of 6 bases from V and 6 bases from J, the junction contained 7 bases not matched to a gene. CDR1 is SGHTA, CDR2 FQGNSA, per germline. CDR3 length: 15 amino acids.

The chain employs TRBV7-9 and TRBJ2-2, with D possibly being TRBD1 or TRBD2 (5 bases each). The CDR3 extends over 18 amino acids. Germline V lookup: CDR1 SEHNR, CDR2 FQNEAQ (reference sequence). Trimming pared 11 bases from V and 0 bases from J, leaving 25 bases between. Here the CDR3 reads CAYHSLGRTDANTGELFF. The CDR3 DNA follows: TGTGCCTACCATAGTTTGGGACGGACGGACGCGAACACCGGGGAGCTGTTTTTT. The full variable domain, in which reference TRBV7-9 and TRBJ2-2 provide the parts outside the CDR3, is DTGVSQNPRHKITKRGQNVTFRCDPISEHNRLYWYRQTLGQGPEFLTYFQNEAQLEKSRLLSDRFSAERPKGSFSTLEIQRTEQGDSAMYLCAYHSLGRTDANTGELFFGEGSRLTVL.

The CDR3 DNA reads as TGTGCCTGGAGTGTTACTAGCGGGAGTAGCGAGCAGTACTTC. Translating gives CAWSVTSGSSEQYF. V usage is TRBV30 and J usage is TRBJ2-7; 11 bases map to TRBD2. Looked up from germline, CDR1 is GTSNPN and CDR2 is SVGIG (reference sequence). The CDR3 loop spans 14 amino acids. V lost 0 bases to trimming and J lost 6 bases; unmatched junction nucleotides: 4.

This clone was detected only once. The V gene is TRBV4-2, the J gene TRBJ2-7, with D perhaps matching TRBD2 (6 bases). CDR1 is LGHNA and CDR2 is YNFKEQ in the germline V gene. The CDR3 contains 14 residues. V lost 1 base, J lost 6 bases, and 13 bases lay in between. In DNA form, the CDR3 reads TGTGCCAGCAGCCAAGGGACTACAGGAGGCGAGCAGTACTTC. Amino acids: CASSQGTTGGEQYF.

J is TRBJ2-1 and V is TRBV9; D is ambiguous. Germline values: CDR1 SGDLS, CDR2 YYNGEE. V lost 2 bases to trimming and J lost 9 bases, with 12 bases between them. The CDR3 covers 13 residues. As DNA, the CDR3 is TGTGCCAGCAGCGTGGGCTCCTGGGGTGAGCAGTTCTTC. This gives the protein CASSVGSWGEQFF. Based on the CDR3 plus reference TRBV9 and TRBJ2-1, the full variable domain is DSGVTQTPKHLITATGQRVTLRCSPRSGDLSVYWYQQSLDQGLQFLIQYYNGEERAKGNILERFSAQQFPDLHSELNLSSLELGDSALYFCASSVGSWGEQFFGPGTRLTVL.

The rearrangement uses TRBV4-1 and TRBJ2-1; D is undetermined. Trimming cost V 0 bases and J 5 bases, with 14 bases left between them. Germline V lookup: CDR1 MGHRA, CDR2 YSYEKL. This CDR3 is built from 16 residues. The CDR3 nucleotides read TGCGCCAGCAGCCAAGAAGGGATCCCATCGAACAATGAGCAGTTCTTC. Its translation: CASSQEGIPSNNEQFF.

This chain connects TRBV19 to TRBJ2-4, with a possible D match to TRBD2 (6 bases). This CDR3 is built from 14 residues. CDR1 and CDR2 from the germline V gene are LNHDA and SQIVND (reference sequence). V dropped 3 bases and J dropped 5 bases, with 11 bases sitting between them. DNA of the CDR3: TGTGCCAGTAGTATCGCGGGGACTCAAAACATTCAGTACTTC. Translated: CASSIAGTQNIQYF.

DNA of the CDR3: TGCGCCAGCAGTGAGACTACGAACACTGAAGCTTTCTTT. Protein: CASSETTNTEAFF. The V gene is TRBV10-2, the J gene TRBJ1-1; D remains ambiguous. The CDR3 has 13 amino acids. From germline, CDR1 is WSHSY and CDR2 SAAADI. V was pared by 2 bases and J by 1 base, with 5 bases between.

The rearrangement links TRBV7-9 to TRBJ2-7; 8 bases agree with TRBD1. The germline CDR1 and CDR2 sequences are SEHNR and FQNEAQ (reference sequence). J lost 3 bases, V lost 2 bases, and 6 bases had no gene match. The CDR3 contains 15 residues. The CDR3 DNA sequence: TGTGCCAGCAGCTTATCCGGGACAGGCGTCTACGAGCAGTACTTC. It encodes CASSLSGTGVYEQYF.

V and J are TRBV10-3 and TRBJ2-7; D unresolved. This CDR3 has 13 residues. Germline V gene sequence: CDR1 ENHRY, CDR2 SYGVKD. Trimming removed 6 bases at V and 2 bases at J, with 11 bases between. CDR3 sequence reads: CAISRGITYEQYF. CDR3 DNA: TGTGCCATCAGCCGTGGGATCACCTACGAGCAGTACTTC.

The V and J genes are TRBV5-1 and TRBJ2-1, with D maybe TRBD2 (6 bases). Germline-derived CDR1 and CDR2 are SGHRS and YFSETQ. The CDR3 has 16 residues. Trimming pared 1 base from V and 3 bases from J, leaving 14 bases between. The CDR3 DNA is TGCGCCAGCAGCTTGCTCGCTGGCGGGGACTACAATGAGCAGTTCTTC. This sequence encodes CASSLLAGGDYNEQFF. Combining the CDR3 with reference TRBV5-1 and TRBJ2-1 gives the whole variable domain KAGVTQTPRYLIKTRGQQVTLSCSPISGHRSVSWYQQTPGQGLQFLFEYFSETQRNKGNFPGRFSGRQFSNSRSEMNVSTLELGDSALYLCASSLLAGGDYNEQFFGPGTRLTVL.